The present T cell receptor beta chain was sequenced within a study of human T cells and chemical hapten exposure. Study-wide background: Patch testing placed 0.01% DPC on the upper back, with readings at 6 days.

TCRdb fed the RACE reads into MiXCR, producing one record per CDR3 protein. The repertoire consists of about 190,000 distinct CDR3 sequences, with approximately 24% occurring once and the leading ten covering 2.5%. V was pared by 5 bases and J by 4 bases, with 13 bases of the junction left unmatched. The CDR3 loop spans 18 amino acids. From germline, CDR1 is MNHEY and CDR2 SMNVEV (reference sequence). Specified time point: patch test 3, about 24 weeks after DPC sensitization. Treatment meaning: therapeutic diphenylcyclopropenone sensitization with weekly scalp DPC. Total RNA was isolated from unfractionated whole blood.

This chain links TRBV27 with TRBJ2-5; 13 bases are shared with TRBD2. The sequence was obtained from a woman aged 40-49 years with alopecia areata. Some clones in this sample may be carry-over from other donors' samples. This material consisted of whole blood, taken in connection with sensitization to the hapten diphenylcyclopropenone (DPC). CDR3 bases: TGTGCCAGCAGTCCAGGGACTAGCGGGAACTTAAGGGGAGAGACCCAGTACTTC. It yields the protein CASSPGTSGNLRGETQYF.